This record looks at one T cell receptor (beta chain) sequence and its context. The antigen remains undetermined. Libraries were prepared by immunoSEQ multiplex PCR; TCRdb keeps only in-frame clonotypes and omits some of them. The repertoire includes tens of thousands of clones, about 95% of them detected once, and 1.5% to 2% sits in the top ten. Germline CDR1 is MNHEY and CDR2 is SVGAGI. V trimming: 5 bases; J trimming: 4 bases; junction bases outside the gene matches: 6. The CDR3 consists of 15 residues. This sample is drawn from a study of cytomegalovirus exposure and HLA in healthy donors. Study-level points and caveats: Both high specificity and high sensitivity reportedly marked the classifier's diagnosis of cytomegalovirus status.

The origin of this receptor is a woman aged 18-29 years in good health and CMV-seropositive. Sequencing was done on a sample of PBMCs. The rearrangement uses TRBV6-5 and TRBJ1-4; 8 bases are shared with TRBD1. The CDR3 is CASSTGTGNNEKLFF. For the CDR3, the DNA is TGTGCCAGCAGTACCGGGACAGGCAATAATGAAAAACTGTTTTTT.